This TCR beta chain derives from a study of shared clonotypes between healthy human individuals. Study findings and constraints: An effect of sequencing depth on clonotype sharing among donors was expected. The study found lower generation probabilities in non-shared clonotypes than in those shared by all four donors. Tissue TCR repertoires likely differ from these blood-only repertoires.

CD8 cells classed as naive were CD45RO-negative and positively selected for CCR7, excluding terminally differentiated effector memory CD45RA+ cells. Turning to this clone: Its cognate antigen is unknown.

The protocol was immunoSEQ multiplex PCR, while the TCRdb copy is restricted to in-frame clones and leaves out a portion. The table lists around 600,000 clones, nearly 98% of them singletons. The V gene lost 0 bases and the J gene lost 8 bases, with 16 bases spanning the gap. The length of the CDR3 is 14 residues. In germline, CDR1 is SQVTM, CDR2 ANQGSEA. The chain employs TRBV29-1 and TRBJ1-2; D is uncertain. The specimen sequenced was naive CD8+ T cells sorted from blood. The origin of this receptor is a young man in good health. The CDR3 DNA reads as TGCAGCGTTGAAGAAGGGTCCCCGCCTTGGGGCTACACCTTC. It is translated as CSVEEGSPPWGYTF.